A selection of T cell receptor beta chains follows, all from one sample in a study of shared clonotypes between healthy human individuals. Here immunoSEQ multiplex PCR was the method, and the copy in TCRdb shows in-frame clones only, minus some. The sample lists fewer than 550,000 clones; 75% to 80% were seen once. The sample consisted of PBMCs. The receptor source for this set is a woman in her thirties or forties in good health. Some clones in this sample may be carry-over from other donors' samples. The CDR3 runs from the conserved cysteine through the conserved F or W. Fields, in order: D gene, V gene, J gene, clone size, CDR3 DNA, CDR3 protein. D genes are given only for firm matches. Not all rows give a size; the values are once, few, many and, for expanded clones, a class.

TRBD2	TRBV10-3	TRBJ2-7	-	TGTGCCATCAGGAATGGAGCGGGAGGGTACGAGCAGTACTTC	CAIRNGAGGYEQYF
-	TRBV4-2	TRBJ1-4	-	TGTGCCAGCAGCTCCCCGCAGGGGACTAATGAAAAACTGTTTTTT	CASSSPQGTNEKLFF
TRBD1	TRBV5-1	TRBJ2-7	-	TGCGCCAGCAGCTTGGCCAAGGGGGCCCCAAGTGGCGAGCAGTACTTC	CASSLAKGAPSGEQYF
-	TRBV11-3	TRBJ1-1	-	TGTGCCAGCTCCAAGGGGGTCTCCATTGAAGCTTTCTTT	CASSKGVSIEAFF
-	TRBV30	TRBJ2-5	-	TGTGCCTGGCCTCTTCGGGGCCCCTTCTGGGAGCAGTACTTC	CAWPLRGPFWEQYF
TRBD1	TRBV15	TRBJ1-5	-	TGTGCCACCAGCAGACCGGGACAGGGGGTTGGCAATCAGCCCCAGCATTTT	CATSRPGQGVGNQPQHF
-	TRBV28	TRBJ2-5	-	TGTGCCAGCAGTTCTCAGGGTCTGCCCCAGTACTTC	CASSSQGLPQYF
-	TRBV28	TRBJ1-5	-	TGTGCCAGCAGTTTATTACTTGGAGGGGATCAGCCCCAGCATTTT	CASSLLLGGDQPQHF
TRBD1	TRBV28	TRBJ1-2	-	TGTGCCAGCAGTTTAGTATTAAGGACAGGGCCCTATGGCTACACCTTC	CASSLVLRTGPYGYTF
-	TRBV5-1	TRBJ1-1	-	TGCGCCAGCAGCCCGAGGACGGAGAACACTGAAGCTTTCTTT	CASSPRTENTEAFF
-	TRBV30	TRBJ1-2	-	TGTGCCTGGAGTGTACTTAGTATGGGGCGCCCCAACTATGGCTACACCTTC	CAWSVLSMGRPNYGYTF
TRBD1	TRBV27	TRBJ1-1	-	TGTGCCAGCAGACGAGCCCCCAGGCAGGGGGTCACTGAAGCTTTCTTT	CASRRAPRQGVTEAFF
-	TRBV7-2	TRBJ2-3	few	TGTGCCAGCAGCACCTCATACACAGATACGCAGTATTTT	CASSTSYTDTQYF
-	TRBV19	TRBJ1-5	-	TGTGCCAGTAGTAGCAGGGTGGACTTCAATCAGCCCCAGCATTTT	CASSSRVDFNQPQHF
-	TRBV28	TRBJ2-7	-	TGTGCCAGCAGGCTCACCGGGACCTATCCCTACGAGCAGTACTTC	CASRLTGTYPYEQYF
TRBD1	TRBV28	TRBJ1-5	-	TGTGCCAGCAGTAGGTCAGGGGGTAGAGGTCAGCCCCAGCATTTT	CASSRSGGRGQPQHF
-	TRBV7-9	TRBJ1-5	-	TGTGCCAGCAGCCCTCAGGAGGATCAGCCCCAGCATTTT	CASSPQEDQPQHF
TRBD2	TRBV29-1	TRBJ2-4	-	TGCAGCGTTTCTGGCGGGAGGACCAAAAACATTCAGTACTTC	CSVSGGRTKNIQYF
TRBD2	TRBV27	TRBJ2-1	-	TGTGCCAGCAGTCTGGGACTAGCGGGCCAATATGAGCAGTTCTTC	CASSLGLAGQYEQFF
-	TRBV11-3	TRBJ2-1	-	TGTGCCAGCAGCTCACAGGTGATGGGGGAGCAGTTCTTC	CASSSQVMGEQFF
-	TRBV18	TRBJ2-5	few	TGTGCCAGCTCCCCGAGGATGGCGTCGGGTATAGAGACCCAGTACTTC	CASSPRMASGIETQYF
-	TRBV29-1	TRBJ2-7	-	TGCAGCGTGGCCCTCCGGGCCCGCTACGAGCAGTACTTC	CSVALRARYEQYF
-	TRBV5-5	TRBJ2-1	-	TGTGCCAGCAGCTGGAGGGCGAGGAGGAACAATGAGCAGTTCTTC	CASSWRARRNNEQFF
-	TRBV5-4	TRBJ2-7	once	TGTGCCAGCAGCTTGGGACTAGATGGCTACGAGCAGTACTTC	CASSLGLDGYEQYF
-	TRBV7-3	TRBJ2-1	-	TGTGCCAGCAGCTTAAATGGGGGAGCAATTTCAAATGAGCAGTTCTTC	CASSLNGGAISNEQFF
TRBD1	TRBV6-1	TRBJ1-5	-	TGTGCCAGCACCAGGACAGGGAGTGCAAATCAGCCCCAGCATTTT	CASTRTGSANQPQHF
-	TRBV5-1	TRBJ1-4	-	TGCGCCAGCAGAGGGCGGAGTGAAAAACTGTTTTTT	CASRGRSEKLFF
-	TRBV2	TRBJ2-7	-	TGTGCCAGCAGTGGCTCACTGACAACTCCATACGAGCAGTACTTC	CASSGSLTTPYEQYF
-	TRBV19	TRBJ2-1	-	TGTGCCAGTAGCCAACCCGGGACAACCAATGAGCAGTTCTTC	CASSQPGTTNEQFF
-	TRBV19	TRBJ2-5	-	TGTGCCAAAGAACCCAAAGGACGTGCCGGGGAGACCCAGTACTTC	CAKEPKGRAGETQYF
-	TRBV11-2	TRBJ2-1	-	TGTGCCAGCAGCCCCCCCAGCTCCTACAATGAGCAGTTCTTC	CASSPPSSYNEQFF
TRBD2	TRBV7-2	TRBJ2-7	-	TGTGCCAGCAGCTCTGGGAGGGGAGGCGACGAGCAGTACTTC	CASSSGRGGDEQYF
-	TRBV9	TRBJ2-2	-	TGTGCCAGCAGCGTAGCAAGGGCCGGGGAGCTGTTTTTT	CASSVARAGELFF
-	TRBV4-1	TRBJ1-1	-	TGCGCCAGCAGCCCGATCTACGCCGGGGGGGGCAACACTGAAGCTTTCTTT	CASSPIYAGGGNTEAFF
TRBD1	TRBV27	TRBJ1-2	-	TGTGCCAGCAGTTTATCTACAGGGGGACAGGATGGCTACACCTTC	CASSLSTGGQDGYTF
-	TRBV7-2	TRBJ2-7	once	TGTGCCAGCAGCATCCCCCCACTTGAGCAGTACTTC	CASSIPPLEQYF
TRBD1	TRBV6-1	TRBJ2-7	-	TGTGCCAGCAGACAGGGGGCTTACGAGCAGTACTTC	CASRQGAYEQYF
TRBD1	TRBV2	TRBJ2-1	-	TGTGCCAGCAGTGCGGACAGGGGGTACAATGAGCAGTTCTTC	CASSADRGYNEQFF
-	TRBV30	TRBJ1-5	-	TGTGCCTGGAGTTCTAGCAATCAGCCCCAGCATTTT	CAWSSSNQPQHF
TRBD2	TRBV11-2	TRBJ2-2	-	TGTGCCAGCAGCTTACTAGCGGGCCCCACCGGGGAGCTGTTTTTT	CASSLLAGPTGELFF
-	TRBV7-2	TRBJ2-5	-	TGTGCCAGCAGCTACGGGACCGCCCCTCGGGAGACCCAGTACTTC	CASSYGTAPRETQYF
-	TRBV7-6	TRBJ2-5	-	TGTGCCAGCAGCTTAGCTGCGTCACCTCGGGAGACCCAGTACTTC	CASSLAASPRETQYF
-	TRBV12-5	TRBJ2-3	-	TGTGCTAGTGCGGCGGGCACAGATACGCAGTATTTT	CASAAGTDTQYF
TRBD2	TRBV4-3	TRBJ2-5	-	TGCGCCAGCAGCCAGGAGGCTAGCGGTTACCAAGAGACCCAGTACTTC	CASSQEASGYQETQYF
TRBD1	TRBV28	TRBJ1-5	-	TGTGCCAGCAGTCCGCAGACAGGGTTTTATCAGCCCCAGCATTTT	CASSPQTGFYQPQHF
-	TRBV5-4	TRBJ1-1	-	TGTGCCAGCAGCCCGCTCACAGGGTTAACCACTGAAGCTTTCTTT	CASSPLTGLTTEAFF
-	TRBV6-1	TRBJ2-5	-	TGTGCCAGCAGGTTACAAGAGACCCAGTACTTC	CASRLQETQYF
TRBD2	TRBV27	TRBJ2-1	-	TGTGCCAGCAGTCCCCTAGCGGGACGGGGCAATGAGCAGTTCTTC	CASSPLAGRGNEQFF
-	TRBV7-9	TRBJ1-1	-	TGTGCCAGCAGCTTAGAGGGAGGCACTGAAGCTTTCTTT	CASSLEGGTEAFF
-	TRBV10-1	TRBJ2-2	few	TGCGCCAGCAGTGAGGAGGACGGACCCACCGGGGAGCTGTTTTTT	CASSEEDGPTGELFF
TRBD2	TRBV2	TRBJ2-3	-	TGTGCCAGCAGCACGGCTAGCGGGGGTATCACAGATACGCAGTATTTT	CASSTASGGITDTQYF
-	TRBV7-9	TRBJ1-1	few	TGTGCCAGCAGCTTGCTCGACGGACTCGAAGCTTTCTTT	CASSLLDGLEAFF
TRBD1	TRBV7-9	TRBJ1-1	-	TGTGCCAGCAGCGACAGGGAAACTGAAGCTTTCTTT	CASSDRETEAFF
-	TRBV19	TRBJ1-2	few	TGTGCCAGTAGTATCCTTGACTGGAACTATGGCTACACCTTC	CASSILDWNYGYTF
-	TRBV7-3	TRBJ2-6	few	TGTGCCAGCAGCTTAGGTCTGCGCTCTGGGGCCAACGTCCTGACTTTC	CASSLGLRSGANVLTF
TRBD1	TRBV29-1	TRBJ1-6	-	TGCAGCGCTAGGACAGGGACGAATTCACCCCTCCACTTT	CSARTGTNSPLHF
-	TRBV19	TRBJ2-2	-	TGTGCCAGTAGCCTCAGGCTGGGGGCTAAAGCAGGGGACACCGGGGAGCTGTTTTTT	CASSLRLGAKAGDTGELFF
-	TRBV28	TRBJ2-5	-	TGTGCCAGCAGGACCCGGGGCCGGAAGGAGACCCAGTACTTC	CASRTRGRKETQYF
-	TRBV5-8	TRBJ2-7	-	TGTGCCAGCAGGGCACGGGAGCTCACCTACGAGCAGTACTTC	CASRARELTYEQYF